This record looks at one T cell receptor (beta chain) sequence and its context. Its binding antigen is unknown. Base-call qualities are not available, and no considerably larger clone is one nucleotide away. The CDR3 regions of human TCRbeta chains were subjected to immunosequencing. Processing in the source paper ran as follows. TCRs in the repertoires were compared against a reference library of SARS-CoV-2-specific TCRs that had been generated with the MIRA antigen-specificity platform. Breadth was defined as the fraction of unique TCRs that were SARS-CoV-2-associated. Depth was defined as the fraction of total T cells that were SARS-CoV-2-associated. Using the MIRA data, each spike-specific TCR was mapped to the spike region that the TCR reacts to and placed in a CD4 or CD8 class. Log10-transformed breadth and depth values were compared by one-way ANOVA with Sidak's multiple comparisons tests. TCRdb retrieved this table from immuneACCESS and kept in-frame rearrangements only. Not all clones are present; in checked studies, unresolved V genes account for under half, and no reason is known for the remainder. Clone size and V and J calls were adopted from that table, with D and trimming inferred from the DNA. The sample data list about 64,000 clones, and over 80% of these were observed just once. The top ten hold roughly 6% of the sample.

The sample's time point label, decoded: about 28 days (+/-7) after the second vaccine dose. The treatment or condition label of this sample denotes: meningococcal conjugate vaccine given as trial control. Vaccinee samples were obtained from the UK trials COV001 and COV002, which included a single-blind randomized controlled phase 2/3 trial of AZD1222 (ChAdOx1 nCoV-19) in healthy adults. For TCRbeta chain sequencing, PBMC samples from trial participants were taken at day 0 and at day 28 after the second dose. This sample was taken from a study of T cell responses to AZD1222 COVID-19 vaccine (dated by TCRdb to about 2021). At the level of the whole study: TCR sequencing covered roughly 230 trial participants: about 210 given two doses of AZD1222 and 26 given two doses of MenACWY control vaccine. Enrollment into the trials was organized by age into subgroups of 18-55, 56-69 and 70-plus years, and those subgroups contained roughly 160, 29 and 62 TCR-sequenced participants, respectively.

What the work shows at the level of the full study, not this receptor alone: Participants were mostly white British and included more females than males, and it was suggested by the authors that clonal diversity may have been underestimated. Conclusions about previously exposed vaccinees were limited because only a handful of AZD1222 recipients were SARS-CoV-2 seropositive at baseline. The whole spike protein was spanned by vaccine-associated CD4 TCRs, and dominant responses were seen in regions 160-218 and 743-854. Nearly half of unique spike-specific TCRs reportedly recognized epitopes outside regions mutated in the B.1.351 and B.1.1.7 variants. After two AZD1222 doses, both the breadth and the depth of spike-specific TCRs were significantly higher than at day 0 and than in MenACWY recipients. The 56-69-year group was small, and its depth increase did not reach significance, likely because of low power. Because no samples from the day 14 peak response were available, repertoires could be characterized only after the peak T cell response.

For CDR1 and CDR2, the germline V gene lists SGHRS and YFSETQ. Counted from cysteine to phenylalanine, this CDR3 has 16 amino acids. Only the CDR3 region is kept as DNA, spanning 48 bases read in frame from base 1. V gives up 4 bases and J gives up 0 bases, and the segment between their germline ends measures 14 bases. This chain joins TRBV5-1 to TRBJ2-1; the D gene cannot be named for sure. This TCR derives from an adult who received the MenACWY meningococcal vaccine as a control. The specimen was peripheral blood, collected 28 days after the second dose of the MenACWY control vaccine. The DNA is TGCGCCAGCAGCCGCACGCGGCGGAGCTCCTACAATGAGCAGTTCTTC. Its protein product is CASSRTRRSSYNEQFF.